These 21 T cell receptor beta chains were sequenced from one sample in a study of cytomegalovirus exposure and HLA in healthy donors. 60 Vbeta and 13 Jbeta primers were used in PCR. TCRdb's copy holds only in-frame clones and misses some; the assay was immunoSEQ multiplex PCR. Of approximately 140,000 clones detected, about 85% appear once; the ten largest clones hold 3% to 3.5%. The sequenced sample consisted of PBMCs. These receptors were obtained from a female donor in good health and CMV-seronegative.

The V gene is TRBV6-1, the J gene TRBJ2-5; TRBD1 matches at 10 bases. In germline, CDR1 is MNHNS, CDR2 SASEGT. The CDR3 spans 14 residues. Unmatched junction bases numbered 11, after V lost 6 bases and J lost 10 bases. CDR3 sequence: CASRGDRGPKGQYF. The CDR3 DNA sequence: TGTGCCAGCAGGGGGGACAGGGGCCCAAAGGGCCAGTACTTC.

The chain combines TRBV25-1 with TRBJ2-5; the match to TRBD1 covers 10 bases. Trimming at V came to 5 bases and at J to 5 bases, leaving 5 bases not matched to a gene. The germline gives CDR1 MGHDK, CDR2 SYGVNS. The CDR3 has 14 amino acids. CDR3: CASSYGQGGETQYF. The CDR3 nucleotides read TGTGCCAGCAGTTACGGACAGGGGGGGGAGACCCAGTACTTC.

V usage is TRBV5-6 and J usage is TRBJ1-5; 9 bases fit TRBD1. Germline loops: CDR1 SGHDT, CDR2 YYEEEE. V dropped 4 bases and J dropped 5; count of bases not matched to a gene: 7. The CDR3 contains 15 residues. CDR3: CASSQTGTGYQPQHF. CDR3 nucleotide sequence: TGTGCCAGCAGCCAGACCGGGACAGGGTATCAGCCCCAGCATTTT.

This sequence joins TRBV11-1 and TRBJ2-5; 7 bases are shared with TRBD1. Germline V gene lookup returns CDR1 SGHAT and CDR2 FQDESV (reference sequence). The CDR3 is made up of 16 amino acids. Trimming removed 3 bases from V and 0 bases from J; junction bases left unmatched: 7. CDR3 nucleotides: TGTGCCAGCAGCTTCCTGCAGGGGGATTACCAAGAGACCCAGTACTTC. This gives the protein CASSFLQGDYQETQYF.

The CDR3 here is CASSIAQGRREQYF. CDR3 nucleotide sequence: TGTGCCAGTAGTATAGCACAGGGACGGCGCGAGCAGTACTTC. J is TRBJ2-7 and V is TRBV19; maybe TRBD1 (6 bases). Germline V gene lookup returns CDR1 LNHDA and CDR2 SQIVND (reference sequence). This CDR3 comprises 14 residues. The germline V and J ends were trimmed by 1 base and 6 bases, with 13 bases remaining between them. The full variable domain, its missing parts supplied by reference TRBV19 and TRBJ2-7, is DGGITQSPKYLFRKEGQNVTLSCEQNLNHDAMYWYRQDPGQGLRLIYYSQIVNDFQKGDIAEGYSVSREKKESFPLTVTSAQKNPTAFYLCASSIAQGRREQYFGPGTRLTVT.

The chain links TRBV28 to TRBJ1-1, with unresolved D. With 4 bases removed from V and 6 bases from J, the gap between germline ends came to 15 bases. Germline CDR1 is MDHEN and CDR2 is SYDVKM. The CDR3 is made up of 14 amino acids. The DNA of the CDR3 is TGTGCCAGCAGTTGGTCTGGGAGGTCGGCTGAAGCTTTCTTT. It encodes CASSWSGRSAEAFF.

The J gene is TRBJ2-7, the V gene TRBV27, with a tentative D call TRBD2 (7 bases). Germline V gene data show CDR1 as MNHEY and CDR2 as SMNVEV (reference sequence). This CDR3 spans 14 amino acids. Trimming left V 7 bases short and J 3 bases short, with 16 bases between. For the CDR3, the DNA is TGTGCCAGCAAACCTGAGGGGGGGTTCTACGAGCAGTACTTC. Protein: CASKPEGGFYEQYF.

This chain links TRBV10-3 with TRBJ2-1; D perhaps matches TRBD1 (5 bases). V was pared by 6 bases and J by 4 bases, with 16 bases between. CDR3 length: 15 residues. CDR1 is ENHRY and CDR2 is SYGVKD in the germline V gene. The CDR3 spells CAIRVREGGYNEQFF. CDR3 DNA sequence: TGTGCCATCAGAGTCAGGGAAGGTGGGTACAATGAGCAGTTCTTC.

The rearrangement joins TRBV27 to TRBJ1-1; TRBD1 matches at 8 bases. This CDR3 comprises 12 residues. The germline V gene encodes CDR1 MNHEY and CDR2 SMNVEV (reference sequence). V was clipped by 7 bases and J by 9 bases; unmatched bases: 7. The CDR3 sequence: CASITGGNQAFF. The DNA of the CDR3 is TGTGCCAGCATCACAGGGGGGAATCAAGCTTTCTTT.

CDR3 DNA: TGCGCCAGCAGCCCCTTGGCGGGAGGGCCCTACGAGCAGTACTTC. Amino acids: CASSPLAGGPYEQYF. V and J are TRBV4-1 and TRBJ2-7; 9 nucleotides line up with TRBD2. Per germline, CDR1 MGHRA and CDR2 YSYEKL. Trimming took 4 bases from V and 2 from J; bases not matched to a gene: 6. The CDR3 consists of 15 residues.

The chain employs TRBV28 and TRBJ1-6; no firm D call. V was cut by 6 bases and J by 13 bases, with 10 bases left in between. Germline-derived CDR1 and CDR2 are MDHEN and SYDVKM. The CDR3 extends over 11 amino acids. The CDR3 is CASRPVGPLHF. DNA for the CDR3: TGTGCCAGCAGACCGGTCGGGCCCCTCCACTTT. The entire variable domain, with the rest obtained from reference TRBV28 and TRBJ1-6, is as follows: DVKVTQSSRYLVKRTGEKVFLECVQDMDHENMFWYRQDPGLGLRLIYFSYDVKMKEKGDIPEGYSVSREKKERFSLILESASTNQTSMYLCASRPVGPLHFGNGTRLTVT.

This clone came up a few times. This rearrangement joins TRBV5-6 to TRBJ1-5, with a possible D match to TRBD1 (5 bases). Germline V CDR1 and CDR2: SGHDT, YYEEEE. The CDR3 is 18 residues long. V lost 1 base, J lost 0 bases, and 17 bases lay in between. The CDR3 is CASSLYGGARYSNQPQHF. The DNA of the CDR3 is TGTGCCAGCAGCTTGTATGGAGGGGCCCGATATAGCAATCAGCCCCAGCATTTT.

The chain combines TRBV4-1 with TRBJ2-5, with TRBD1 identical over 7 bases. Per the germline V gene, CDR1 is MGHRA and CDR2 is YSYEKL. CDR3 size: 15 residues. J was trimmed by 2 bases and V by 1 base; bases with no gene match: 4. CDR3 amino acids: CASSQAGTDQETQYF. CDR3 sequence (DNA): TGCGCCAGCAGCCAAGCCGGGACAGATCAAGAGACCCAGTACTTC.

The chain joins TRBV5-5 to TRBJ2-7; TRBD1 matches 9 bases. Germline CDR1 and CDR2: SGHKS and YYEKEE (reference sequence). The CDR3 runs 15 residues. The V segment lost 0 bases and the J segment 2 bases; nucleotides outside the gene matches: 3. The CDR3 sequence is CASSLGDRVAYEQYF. The CDR3, as DNA: TGTGCCAGCAGCTTGGGGGACAGGGTTGCCTACGAGCAGTACTTC.

This sequence joins TRBV6-5 and TRBJ2-7, with 9 bases that match TRBD1. The CDR3 length is 15 residues. The V gene's germline CDR1 is MNHEY and CDR2 SVGAGI. With 3 bases clipped from V and 5 bases from J, the junction kept 8 bases outside the gene matches. The DNA of the CDR3 is TGTGCCAGCAGTTATGGGACAGGGAGCGGGAACGAGCAGTACTTC. It specifies CASSYGTGSGNEQYF.

This clone was seen a handful of times. In DNA form, the CDR3 reads TGCGCCAGCAGCCAAGTCGCAGGGGGCGCATACGAGCAGTACTTC. It specifies CASSQVAGGAYEQYF. This rearrangement joins TRBV4-1 to TRBJ2-7, with 8 bases identical to TRBD1. The CDR3 has 15 amino acids. V lost 1 base and J lost 4; bases outside the gene matches: 6. Germline V gene sequence: CDR1 MGHRA, CDR2 YSYEKL.

This clone was seen only once. The chain carries TRBV6-5 and TRBJ1-2, with D maybe TRBD1 (5 bases). CDR1 is MNHEY and CDR2 is SVGAGI in the germline V gene. The CDR3 runs to 12 residues. Trimming removed 0 bases at V and 8 bases at J, with 7 bases between. Here the CDR3 reads CASSYSGGGYTF. The CDR3, as DNA: TGTGCCAGCAGTTACTCCGGGGGAGGCTACACCTTC.

The J gene is TRBJ2-2, the V gene TRBV19, with D maybe TRBD2 (6 bases). Trimming pared 4 bases from V and 4 bases from J, leaving 13 bases between. CDR1 and CDR2 (germline): LNHDA, SQIVND (reference sequence). The CDR3 runs 15 residues. The CDR3 sequence: CASSTWLRGTGELFF. CDR3 nucleotides: TGTGCCAGTAGTACCTGGCTGCGGGGCACCGGGGAGCTGTTTTTT.

V gene TRBV28 combines with J gene TRBJ1-5; D remains ambiguous. CDR1 is MDHEN, CDR2 SYDVKM, per germline. The CDR3 contains 16 residues. V gave up 6 bases and J gave up 4 bases, with 19 bases separating them. CDR3 in amino acids: CASSIYRRVGNQPQHF. In DNA form, the CDR3 reads TGTGCCAGCAGCATCTATAGGAGGGTAGGGAATCAGCCCCAGCATTTT.

The chain joins TRBV10-3 to TRBJ2-7, with D maybe TRBD1 (7 bases). Germline V gene data show CDR1 as ENHRY and CDR2 as SYGVKD. The CDR3 totals 13 residues. V lost 4 bases and J lost 3, with 10 bases in between. The CDR3 region has the DNA TGTGCCATCAGTGGGCAGGGGGGCTACGAGCAGTACTTC. The encoded protein is CAISGQGGYEQYF.

The CDR3, as DNA: TGTGCCAGCAGCTTGCCATCGAGCTCTGGAAACACCATATATTTT. Amino acid sequence: CASSLPSSSGNTIYF. The chain employs TRBV5-6 and TRBJ1-3; D ambiguous. The germline V gene has CDR1 SGHDT and CDR2 YYEEEE. V was trimmed by 1 base and J by 0 bases, leaving 8 bases between them. This CDR3 spans 15 amino acids.